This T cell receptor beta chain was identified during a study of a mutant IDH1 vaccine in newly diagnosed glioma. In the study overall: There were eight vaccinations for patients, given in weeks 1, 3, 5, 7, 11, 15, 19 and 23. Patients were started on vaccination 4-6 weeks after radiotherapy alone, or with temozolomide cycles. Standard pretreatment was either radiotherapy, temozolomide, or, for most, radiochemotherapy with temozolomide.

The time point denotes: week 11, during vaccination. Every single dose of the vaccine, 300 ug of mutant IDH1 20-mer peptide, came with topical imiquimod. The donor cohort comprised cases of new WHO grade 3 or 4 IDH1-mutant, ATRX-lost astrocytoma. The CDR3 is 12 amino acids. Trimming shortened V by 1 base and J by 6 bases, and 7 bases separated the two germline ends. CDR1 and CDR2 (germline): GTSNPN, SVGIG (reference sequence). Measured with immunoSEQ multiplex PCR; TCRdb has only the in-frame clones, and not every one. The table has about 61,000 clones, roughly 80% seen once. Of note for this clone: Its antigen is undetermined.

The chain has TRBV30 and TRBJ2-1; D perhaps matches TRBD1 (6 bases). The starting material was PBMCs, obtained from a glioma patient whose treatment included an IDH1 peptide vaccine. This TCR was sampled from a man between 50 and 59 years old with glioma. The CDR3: CAWSAQGNEQFF. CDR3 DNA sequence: TGTGCCTGGAGTGCACAGGGCAATGAGCAGTTCTTC.